Shown below are 10 T cell receptor beta chains from a single sample sequenced in a study of blood T cells in healthy people across ages. Primers used in a second PCR of roughly 7 to 12 cycles were a sample-barcoded 5' primer and a J-beta primer mix. A single record per CDR3 protein comes from TCRdb applying MiXCR to the 5' RACE reads. Of approximately 730,000 distinct CDR3 sequences listed, 43% are singletons. Input material: blood. The receptors were sampled from a woman aged 55-75 years in good health.

This clonotype has only one observation. One junction end disagrees with the germline gene, perhaps due to a read error. J is TRBJ2-3 and V is TRBV5-1; possibly TRBD1 or TRBD2 for D (5 bases each). Germline V lookup: CDR1 SGHRS, CDR2 YFSETQ. The CDR3 sequence is 16 residues long. CDR3 loop: CASTLEPGRAADTQYF. CDR3 in DNA: TGCGCCAGCACCTTGGAGCCGGGGCGAGCTGCAGATACGCAGTATTTT.

J is TRBJ2-7 and V is TRBV5-1; no definite D call. Deletions cut 4 bases from V and 4 bases from J, with 12 bases between. Germline CDR1 reads SGHRS; CDR2 reads YFSETQ. This CDR3 has 13 residues. The CDR3 region has the DNA TGCGCCAGCAGCCGGCCGGGTTTTTACGAGCAGTACTTC. The encoded protein is CASSRPGFYEQYF.

The chain carries TRBV5-4 and TRBJ1-1, with 8 bases identical to TRBD1. J gave up 4 bases and V 2 bases, and 10 bases lay outside the gene matches. The length of the CDR3 is 16 residues. Germline lookup yields CDR1 SGHNT and CDR2 YYREEE (reference sequence). CDR3 in amino acids: CASSFGGQGQATEAFF. CDR3 bases: TGTGCCAGCAGCTTCGGTGGACAGGGACAGGCCACTGAAGCTTTCTTT. Using reference TRBV5-4 and TRBJ1-1 for the parts outside the CDR3, the full variable domain is ETGVTQSPTHLIKTRGQQVTLRCSSQSGHNTVSWYQQALGQGPQFIFQYYREEENGRGNFPPRFSGLQFPNYSSELNVNALELDDSALYLCASSFGGQGQATEAFFGQGTRLTVV.

Comments on this clonotype: A junction boundary mismatches the germline segment, possibly from a read error. The chain joins TRBV29-1 to TRBJ1-1, with 8 bases fitting TRBD1. The germline V gene has CDR1 SQVTM and CDR2 ANQGSEA. The CDR3 consists of 12 residues. The CDR3, as DNA: TGCAGCGTTGCCGGACAGGGCACTGAGGCTTTCTTT. Encoded protein: CSVAGQGTEAFF.

The chain has TRBV5-5 and TRBJ2-1; 9 bases map to TRBD2. J lost 4 bases, V lost 0 bases, and 8 bases had no gene match. The CDR3 is made up of 17 amino acids. From germline, CDR1 is SGHKS and CDR2 YYEKEE (reference sequence). CDR3 sequence reads: CASSLEVLAGSYNEQFF. As DNA, the CDR3 is TGTGCCAGCAGCTTGGAGGTCCTAGCGGGGTCATACAATGAGCAGTTCTTC.

The rearrangement uses TRBV18 and TRBJ1-6; D call uncertain. This CDR3 is built from 13 residues. CDR1 is KGHSH and CDR2 is LQKENI in the germline V gene. The V gene lost 2 bases and the J gene lost 10 bases, with 9 bases spanning the gap. CDR3 residues: CASSPTVQSPLHF. The CDR3, as DNA: TGTGCCAGCTCACCAACGGTGCAATCACCCCTCCACTTT. Looking up the rest from reference TRBV18 and TRBJ1-6 gives the full variable domain: NAGVMQNPRHLVRRRGQEARLRCSPMKGHSHVYWYRQLPEEGLKFMVYLQKENIIDESGMPKERFSAEFPKEGPSILRIQQVVRGDSAAYFCASSPTVQSPLHFGNGTRLTVT.

The chain employs TRBV20-1 and TRBJ2-7; TRBD1 aligns across 8 bases. The CDR3 has 15 residues. After removal of 1 base from V and 0 bases from J, the junction contained 5 bases not matched to a gene. CDR1 is DFQATT, CDR2 SNEGSKA, per germline (reference sequence). In nucleotides, the CDR3 is TGCAGTGCTAGAGGAGGGACAGGAAACTCCTACGAGCAGTACTTC. Amino acids: CSARGGTGNSYEQYF.

This chain links TRBV6-1 with TRBJ1-2, with TRBD1 as a possible D gene (6 bases). Germline CDR1 is MNHNS and CDR2 is SASEGT. The CDR3 spans 16 residues. Trimming removed 0 bases from V and 4 bases from J, with 15 bases in between. CDR3 sequence: CASSEAWQGPFYGYTF. CDR3 DNA sequence: TGTGCCAGCAGTGAAGCGTGGCAGGGGCCTTTCTATGGCTACACCTTC.

This clonotype was counted many times. This chain joins TRBV7-2 and TRBJ2-1; tentatively, D is TRBD2 (5 bases). This CDR3 contains 15 residues. V gave up 5 bases and J gave up 2 bases, with 13 bases separating them. Per the germline V gene, CDR1 is SGHTA and CDR2 is FQGNSA. The CDR3 loop is CASSLTSFPYNEQFF. CDR3 DNA sequence: TGTGCCAGCAGCCTAACTAGTTTCCCCTACAATGAGCAGTTCTTC.

This clonotype appeared a few times. This chain links TRBV28 with TRBJ2-1; TRBD1 might be the D (6 bases). Germline V gene lookup returns CDR1 MDHEN and CDR2 SYDVKM. V was clipped by 6 bases and J by 9 bases, with 21 bases between them. The CDR3 covers 15 residues. This CDR3 reads CASSLGQTLHTEQFF. CDR3 DNA: TGTGCCAGCAGCCTCGGACAGACCTTACACACTGAGCAGTTCTTC.